The 6 T cell receptor beta chains in this list originate from one sample, sequenced in a study of technical replicates of blood from a handful of donors. Measured with immunoSEQ multiplex PCR; TCRdb has only the in-frame clones, and not every one. This sample has about 60,000 clones, with roughly 86% found just once. Sequenced: PBMCs. These TCRs come from a human donor in good health. Some clones in this sample may be carry-over from other donors' samples.

The chain employs TRBV21-1 and TRBJ2-7; the table's D call, TRBD1, has no DNA check behind it. TRBV21-1 constitutes a pseudogene. The CDR3 contains 17 residues. CDR3 nucleotides: TGTGCCAGCAGCAATTGGACAGGGGCGAAAAGCTCCTACGAGCAGTACTTC. Amino acid sequence: CASSNWTGAKSSYEQYF.

This chain links TRBV4-1 with TRBJ2-6, with 9 positions matching TRBD2. J was trimmed by 2 bases and V by 1 base; bases with no gene match: 0. The germline V gene has CDR1 MGHRA and CDR2 YSYEKL. The CDR3 contains 16 residues. This CDR3 reads CASSQVAGAGANVLTF. DNA of the CDR3: TGCGCCAGCAGCCAAGTAGCGGGGGCTGGGGCCAACGTCCTGACTTTC.

This clone appeared once. DNA for the CDR3: TGTGCCAGCACCCAAAGCGGGACCTCCGGTACGCAGTATTTT. This gives the protein CASTQSGTSGTQYF. The chain combines TRBV25-1 with TRBJ2-3; 7 positions agree with TRBD2. Germline-derived CDR1 and CDR2 are MGHDK and SYGVNS. CDR3 length equals 14 residues. V was clipped by 7 bases and J by 8 bases; unmatched bases: 12.

The gene calls are TRBV4-3 and TRBJ1-5; 7 bases are shared with TRBD1. Germline CDR1 reads LGHNA; CDR2 reads YSLEER. The CDR3 has 15 residues. After removal of 0 bases from V and 3 bases from J, the junction contained 2 bases not matched to a gene. CDR3: CASSQDRGDNQPQHF. Written as DNA, the CDR3 is TGCGCCAGCAGCCAAGACAGGGGGGACAATCAGCCCCAGCATTTT.

The chain recombines TRBV5-8 with TRBJ2-1; TRBD2 agrees at 8 bases. With V trimmed by 4 bases and J by 4 bases, 10 bases remained unmatched. The CDR3 length is 16 residues. Germline CDR1 is SGHTS and CDR2 is YDEGEE. CDR3 in amino acids: CASSPYSGATYNEQFF. The DNA of the CDR3 is TGTGCCAGCAGCCCATATAGCGGGGCGACATACAATGAGCAGTTCTTC.

This clone turned up a few times. The chain is built from TRBV10-3 and TRBJ2-4, with 10 nucleotides matching TRBD1. The germline CDR1 and CDR2 sequences are ENHRY and SYGVKD. The V segment lost 5 bases and the J segment 3 bases; nucleotides outside the gene matches: 7. This CDR3 contains 16 residues. CDR3 loop: CAISQTGGGGKNIQYF. The CDR3 coding sequence is TGTGCCATCAGTCAGACAGGGGGCGGAGGCAAAAACATTCAGTACTTC.